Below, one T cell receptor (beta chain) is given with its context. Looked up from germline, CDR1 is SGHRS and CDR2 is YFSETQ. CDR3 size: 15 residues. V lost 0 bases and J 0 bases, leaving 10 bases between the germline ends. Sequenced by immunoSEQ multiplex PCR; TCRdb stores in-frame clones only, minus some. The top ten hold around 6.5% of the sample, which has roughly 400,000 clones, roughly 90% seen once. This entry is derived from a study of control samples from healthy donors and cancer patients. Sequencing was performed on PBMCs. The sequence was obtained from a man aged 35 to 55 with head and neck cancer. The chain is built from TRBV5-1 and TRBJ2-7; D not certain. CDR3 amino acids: CASSLGDASSYEQYF. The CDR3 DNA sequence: TGCGCCAGCAGCTTGGGTGACGCCAGCTCCTACGAGCAGTACTTC.